The clone carrying this TCR beta chain showed up just a few times. Its specificity is unknown. The length of the CDR3 is 15 residues. Trimming removed 5 bases from V and 7 bases from J, with 20 bases in between. The data originate from a study of molecular identifiers for immune sequencing clone quantification. It was with previously described methods and listed TCR primers that bulk TCR libraries were made. MiXCR, applied by TCRdb to the PCR reads, yields one record per CDR3 protein. The repertoire holds about 640,000 distinct CDR3 sequences, with less than 20% as singletons. Broader study findings: Clones with over 20 RNA copies captured over 98% of effector molecules but under 1% of naive ones.

This chain connects TRBV12-3 or TRBV12-4 to TRBJ1-2; no clear D. The receptor was isolated from a human donor in good health. Some libraries in this study had Jurkat cell RNA spiked in. The source material was naive CD8+ T cells from blood, with Jurkat cell RNA spiked in. Subset reported: FACS-sorted CD8+CD4-CCR7+CD45RA+ naive T cells. CDR3 region: CASSAGPWSMLGYTF. CDR3 in DNA: TGTGCCAGCAGTGCAGGTCCCTGGTCAATGCTTGGCTACACCTTC.